This TCR beta chain was captured in a study of regulatory T cells in long-lasting Graves disease. Study-level results: In persistent patients, shared public clonotypes (over 2,500) outnumbered those in new patients (about 1,000).

Sample time point: newly diagnosed GD, antithyroid drugs for less than 3 months. The TCR library was prepared using RNA isolated from PBMCs. The patients were enrolled through endocrinology in Xi'an, China. Both iRepertoire HTBI primers and Arm-PCR of CDR3 regions were used to build the TCR beta libraries. TCRdb fed the multiplex PCR reads into MiXCR, producing one record per CDR3 protein. This sample carries roughly 430,000 distinct CDR3 sequences, approximately 16% of them seen once, and the ten largest clones take approximately 11%. This clonotype has at least ten counts. Its antigen is as yet unknown. This sample also appeared in a second study, on T cells in Graves' hyperthyroidism and ophthalmopathy. From that study: The HTBI primer set drove a first-round RT-PCR of the TCR CDR3.

This clonotype was obtained from a woman aged 25 to 45 with Graves disease. Sequencing was performed on peripheral blood mononuclear cells (PBMCs), taken at new diagnosis, from a patient treated with antithyroid drugs.

DNA for the CDR3: TGTGCCAGCAGCTTAGGGTTTCGGGGACCTTTCACCGGGGAGCTGTTTTTT. This gives the protein CASSLGFRGPFTGELFF. The J gene is TRBJ2-2, the V gene TRBV11-2; D tentatively reads TRBD1 or TRBD2 (5 bases each). Germline CDR1 and CDR2: SGHAT and FQNNGV. V was clipped by 1 base and J by 4 bases, with 16 bases between them. The CDR3 spans 17 residues.